The 22 T cell receptor beta chains in this list originate from one sample, sequenced in a study of neurological immune-mediated disorders. TCRdb called the 5' RACE reads again in MiXCR, with one record for every CDR3 protein. The table records 40,000 or so distinct CDR3 sequences, 2% to 3% of them present only once. Material for sequencing was PBMCs. The source is a man younger than 45 with multiple sclerosis.

This clonotype was seen ten or more times. This chain uses TRBV7-9 with TRBJ1-1; tentatively, D is TRBD1 (6 bases). The germline V gene encodes CDR1 SEHNR and CDR2 FQNEAQ (reference sequence). V lost 10 bases and J lost 2, with 20 bases in between. The CDR3 has 15 amino acids. The CDR3 sequence: CATRGPYMSNTEAFF. In nucleotides, the CDR3 is TGTGCCACCAGGGGCCCATATATGAGTAACACTGAAGCTTTCTTT.

In this sample, this clonotype turned up many times. The V gene is TRBV20-1, the J gene TRBJ2-1, with D perhaps matching TRBD2 (7 bases). The germline CDR1 and CDR2 sequences are DFQATT and SNEGSKA (reference sequence). Trimming shortened V by 3 bases and J by 5 bases, and 11 bases separated the two germline ends. This CDR3 is built from 13 residues. CDR3 coding DNA: TGCAGTGCTAGGGGGGGGGCCGACAATGAGCAGTTCTTC. It translates to CSARGGADNEQFF.

This clonotype was counted at least ten times. This chain uses TRBV5-1 with TRBJ2-1, with TRBD2 matching 10 bases. CDR1 and CDR2 (germline): SGHRS, YFSETQ. The V gene end was trimmed by 3 bases and the J gene end by 6 bases; junction bases not matched to a gene: 9. The CDR3 consists of 16 residues. This CDR3 reads CASSSGSGRALNEQFF. CDR3 sequence (DNA): TGCGCCAGCAGCTCGGGCAGCGGGAGGGCGCTCAATGAGCAGTTCTTC.

This clonotype has ten or more counts. The V call is TRBV25-1, the J call TRBJ2-3, with D unclear. With 4 bases removed from V and 6 bases from J, the gap between germline ends came to 14 bases. There are 14 residues in the CDR3. Germline V lookup: CDR1 MGHDK, CDR2 SYGVNS. CDR3 bases: TGTGCCAGCAGTGCTAGAGCGAGAACCGATACGCAGTATTTT. Translated: CASSARARTDTQYF.

This clonotype showed up many times. The gene calls are TRBV3-1 and TRBJ2-3; D not resolved. The ends were cut back, 4 bases at V and 2 bases at J, with 16 bases in the middle. The CDR3 runs 16 residues. Germline CDR1 and CDR2: LGHDT and YNNKEL (reference sequence). In DNA form, the CDR3 reads TGTGCCAGCAGCCTCCTTGTGGGCGGACCCACAGATACGCAGTATTTT. Protein product: CASSLLVGGPTDTQYF.

This clonotype was picked up many times. The rearrangement links TRBV6-6 to TRBJ2-1, with D tentatively TRBD2 (5 bases). Germline CDR1 and CDR2: MNHNY and SVGAGI (reference sequence). V shed 6 bases and J shed 10 bases, with 19 bases lying between them. The CDR3 is made up of 14 amino acids. The CDR3 region has the DNA TGTGCCAGCAGCTCGGACTCCCTAGAAAGGGAGCAGTTCTTC. Protein product: CASSSDSLEREQFF.

This clonotype was seen repeatedly, ten times or more. The rearrangement links TRBV3-1 to TRBJ1-2, with D unresolved. The CDR3 is 17 residues long. V was pared by 3 bases and J by 1 base, with 18 bases between. The germline V gene has CDR1 LGHDT and CDR2 YNNKEL (reference sequence). The CDR3 loop reads CASSHWAVPHINYGYTF. In DNA, the CDR3 is TGTGCCAGCAGCCATTGGGCAGTTCCTCACATTAACTATGGCTACACCTTC.

The chain has TRBV18 and TRBJ1-1; 8 bases fit TRBD1. The germline V gene has CDR1 KGHSH and CDR2 LQKENI. The V gene end was trimmed by 0 bases and the J gene end by 0 bases; junction bases not matched to a gene: 3. This CDR3 is built from 16 residues. CDR3 loop: CASSPPQGAMNTEAFF. The DNA of the CDR3 is TGTGCCAGCTCACCACCGCAGGGGGCGATGAACACTGAAGCTTTCTTT.

In its sample, this clonotype was seen many times. The rearrangement uses TRBV27 and TRBJ1-4; D remains unclear. CDR3 length: 15 amino acids. The germline gives CDR1 MNHEY, CDR2 SMNVEV (reference sequence). Trimming cost V 1 base and J 0 bases, with 6 bases left between them. In DNA, the CDR3 is TGTGCCAGCAGTTTATTCAGTGCAACTAATGAAAAACTGTTTTTT. Its translation is CASSLFSATNEKLFF. The full variable domain, rest sourced from reference TRBV27 and TRBJ1-4, is EAQVTQNPRYLITVTGKKLTVTCSQNMNHEYMSWYRQDPGLGLRQIYYSMNVEVTDKGDVPEGYKVSRKEKRNFPLILESPSPNQTSLYFCASSLFSATNEKLFFGSGTQLSVL.

This clonotype has a count of ten or more. As DNA, the CDR3 is TGTGCCAGCAGTTTATTGTTCGAACAGGCCCCCTACGAGCAGTACTTC. Translation: CASSLLFEQAPYEQYF. This chain links TRBV28 with TRBJ2-7; D possibly corresponds to TRBD1 (5 bases). Trimming took off 1 base at V and 2 bases at J, with 15 bases between the two ends. CDR3 length: 16 residues. CDR1 is MDHEN and CDR2 is SYDVKM in the germline V gene.

This clonotype has a count of ten or more. The chain couples TRBV15 to TRBJ2-1; 7 bases fit TRBD2. This CDR3 region has 14 residues. Germline trimming cut 3 bases from V and 6 bases from J; bases unmatched to any gene: 5. Germline CDR1 LNHNV, CDR2 YYDKDF (reference sequence). In DNA form, the CDR3 reads TGTGCCACCAGCAGGGGCGGGAGCGTCAATGAGCAGTTCTTC. The encoded protein is CATSRGGSVNEQFF.

This clonotype was seen ten or more times. The chain combines TRBV6-2 or TRBV6-3 with TRBJ2-7; D unresolved. The CDR3 consists of 15 residues. With 7 bases removed from V and 0 bases from J, the gap between germline ends came to 16 bases. Germline lookup yields CDR1 MNHEY and CDR2 SVGEGT. The CDR3 DNA follows: TGTGCCAGCAATATAGACGGATCCAGCTCCTACGAGCAGTACTTC. Encoded protein: CASNIDGSSSYEQYF.

This sequence joins TRBV9 and TRBJ2-7, with D perhaps TRBD2 (6 bases). CDR1 is SGDLS and CDR2 is YYNGEE in the germline V gene. V was pared by 1 base and J by 2 bases, with 10 bases between. The CDR3 sequence is 14 residues long. DNA of the CDR3: TGTGCCAGCAGCGTAATAGCGGACACCTACGAGCAGTACTTC. It is translated as CASSVIADTYEQYF.

This clonotype occurred many times. V is TRBV5-5 and J is TRBJ2-3; D gene ambiguous. The germline V gene encodes CDR1 SGHKS and CDR2 YYEKEE (reference sequence). The germline V and J ends were trimmed by 1 base and 3 bases, with 3 bases remaining between them. CDR3 length: 12 amino acids. CDR3 in amino acids: CASSLITDTQYF. The CDR3, as DNA: TGTGCCAGCAGCTTGATTACAGATACGCAGTATTTT. Full variable domain (rest looked up from reference TRBV5-5 and TRBJ2-3): DAGVTQSPTHLIKTRGQQVTLRCSPISGHKSVSWYQQVLGQGPQFIFQYYEKEERGRGNFPDRFSARQFPNYSSELNVNALLLGDSALYLCASSLITDTQYFGPGTRLTVL.

The table lists this clonotype with many counts. The chain recombines TRBV12-3 or TRBV12-4 with TRBJ1-2, with no clear D. Trimming took off 5 bases at V and 8 bases at J, with 12 bases between the two ends. The CDR3 runs 12 residues. CDR3 sequence: CASSGRGEGYTF. Written as DNA, the CDR3 is TGTGCCAGCAGTGGCCGAGGAGAAGGCTACACCTTC.

This clonotype was found many times. In DNA form, the CDR3 reads TGTGCCAGCAGCCTGAACAGGGGGCGGGCGTCCGGGGAGCTGTTTTTT. Translation: CASSLNRGRASGELFF. This chain joins TRBV7-2 and TRBJ2-2; 9 bases are shared with TRBD1. The CDR3 has 16 residues. CDR1 SGHTA and CDR2 FQGNSA come from the germline V gene. The trim removed 5 bases at V and 6 bases at J, leaving 10 bases unmatched.

In this sample, this clonotype turned up many times. The chain is built from TRBV6-4 and TRBJ2-1; D is unclear. The CDR3 sequence is 13 residues long. Deletions cut 0 bases from V and 5 bases from J, with 5 bases between. Germline values: CDR1 MRHNA, CDR2 SNTAGT. CDR3 in amino acids: CASSDSMNNEQFF. Here the CDR3 DNA reads TGTGCCAGCAGTGACTCGATGAACAATGAGCAGTTCTTC.

This clonotype was recorded many times. V usage is TRBV9 and J usage is TRBJ1-2; TRBD1 might be the D (5 bases). The V end lost 0 bases, the J end lost 4 bases, and 13 bases lay between the germline ends. The CDR3 sequence is 15 residues long. In germline, CDR1 is SGDLS, CDR2 YYNGEE. CDR3 nucleotides: TGTGCCAGCAGCGTAGAAGGGGTTAGAAGCTATGGCTACACCTTC. Residues: CASSVEGVRSYGYTF.

V and J are TRBV12-5 and TRBJ1-5; D unclear. V lost 3 bases, J lost 6 bases, and 3 bases lay in between. The germline V gene encodes CDR1 LGHNT and CDR2 FRNRAP. This CDR3 spans 11 amino acids. CDR3 nucleotide sequence: TGTGCTAGTGGTTTCGGTCAGCCCCAGCATTTT. This codes for CASGFGQPQHF.

This clonotype was seen repeatedly, ten times or more. The chain joins TRBV3-1 to TRBJ1-1; 7 nucleotides match TRBD1. Germline assignment: CDR1 LGHDT and CDR2 YNNKEL (reference sequence). CDR3 length equals 13 residues. The J segment lost 10 bases and the V segment lost 6 bases, leaving 11 bases of the junction unmatched. The CDR3 nucleotides read TGTGCCAGCAGTCCATCTCGACAGGGAGGAGCTTTCTTT. It codes for CASSPSRQGGAFF.

This clonotype was counted ten times or more. The CDR3 does not end in the conserved phenylalanine or tryptophan, so this is likely a read error. The chain couples TRBV7-2 to TRBJ2-1; no firm D call. Germline assignment: CDR1 SGHTA and CDR2 FQGNSA. Trimming shortened V by 0 bases and J by 10 bases, and 7 bases separated the two germline ends. The length of the CDR3 is 12 residues. This chain's CDR3 is CASSLALVEQFN. The CDR3 DNA is TGTGCCAGCAGCTTAGCGCTGGTGGAGCAGTTCAAC.

The chain joins TRBV12-3 or TRBV12-4 to TRBJ2-2; D unclear. CDR3 length: 12 amino acids. Trimming left V 6 bases short and J 9 bases short, with 11 bases between. The CDR3 DNA reads TGTGCCAGCAGGCTGTTTGATCGGGAGCTGTTTTTT. Its translation is CASRLFDRELFF.